This TCR beta chain stems from a study of T cells in Graves' hyperthyroidism and ophthalmopathy. General study findings and limits: Most clonotypes expanded in thyroid above 0.001 were likewise present in blood.

Graves' hyperthyroidism showing no ophthalmopathy progression within 18 months was considered stable. The study left out patients who had uncontrolled infection, other autoimmune disease, pregnancy or lactation. Clinical symptoms, serum thyroxine, TRAb, thyroid ultrasound and orbital computed tomography informed diagnoses. In regard to this clonotype: Antigen: not known.

There are 15 residues in the CDR3. V was pared by 0 bases and J by 5 bases, with 14 bases between. Germline CDR1 LGHNA, CDR2 YNFKEQ. Amplification targeted TCR beta CDR3 regions from RNA transcripts. The TCR CDR3 first-round RT-PCR relied on the HTBI primer set. TCRdb re-called the multiplex PCR reads through MiXCR, storing one row per CDR3 protein. Among hundreds of thousands of distinct CDR3 sequences listed, 38% were seen once. The rearrangement joins TRBV4-2 to TRBJ2-7; D is possibly TRBD2 (5 bases). This TCR derives from a man aged 18 to 29 with Graves' hyperthyroidism. Sequencing was done on a sample of blood. The CDR3 bases are TGTGCCAGCAGCCAAGATTTGAGGGAAAGGGACGAGCAGTACTTC. Its translation is CASSQDLRERDEQYF.